This TCR beta chain is from a study of identifying expanded T cells in peripheral blood. Healthy donors had no documented immune events, such as infections, while sampled. Looked up from germline, CDR1 is LGHNA and CDR2 is YNFKEQ. V was pared by 0 bases and J by 0 bases, with 9 bases between. CDR3 size: 16 residues. Generated by immunoSEQ multiplex PCR, the TCRdb table keeps only in-frame clones and is missing some. In the table there are tens of thousands of clones, 84% of which are singletons. The clonotype comes from a person aged 18 to 70 in good health. The specimen sequenced was blood. This chain connects TRBV4-2 to TRBJ2-1; D perhaps matches TRBD2 (6 bases). CDR3 sequence (DNA): TGTGCCAGCAGCCAAGAGGTCGGGAGCTCCTACAATGAGCAGTTCTTC. It is translated as CASSQEVGSSYNEQFF.